These 15 T cell receptor beta chains were all obtained from the same sample, sequenced in a study of CD8+CD57+ T cells in acquired aplastic anemia. Genomic DNA provided the template from which TCR beta VDJ and CDR3 profiles were obtained. TCRdb processed the reads anew with MiXCR; each CDR3 protein has one entry. The sample shows around 190,000 distinct CDR3 sequences, roughly 50% of them seen only once. Those patients picked for sequencing had displayed CD8+CD57+ cell expansion on flow cytometry. Sequences were obtained from sorted CD4+, CD8+, or CD8+CD57+ T cells (not recorded which) from PBMCs. All receptors come from a human donor with aplastic anemia.

In regard to this clonotype: One end of the junction fails to match germline, which may point to a read error. This sequence joins TRBV19 and TRBJ1-2, with 9 bases that match TRBD1. Germline V gene data show CDR1 as LNHDA and CDR2 as SQIVND (reference sequence). This CDR3 region has 16 residues. Written as DNA, the CDR3 is TGTGCCAGTAGTATGTCCGGACAGGGGAGGAACTATGGCCACACCTTC. Translating it yields CASSMSGQGRNYGHTF. Using reference TRBV19 and TRBJ1-2 for the parts outside the CDR3, the full variable domain is DGGITQSPKYLFRKEGQNVTLSCEQNLNHDAMYWYRQDPGQGLRLIYYSQIVNDFQKGDIAEGYSVSREKKESFPLTVTSAQKNPTAFYLCASSMSGQGRNYGHTFGSGTRLTVV.

This sequence joins TRBV7-9 and TRBJ2-7, with no clear D. Deletions cut 3 bases from V and 3 bases from J, with 12 bases between. CDR1 is SEHNR, CDR2 FQNEAQ, per germline (reference sequence). CDR3 length: 14 residues. The CDR3 DNA sequence: TGTGCCAGCAGCTTGGCAGAGGTGAACTACGAGCAGTACTTC. This encodes CASSLAEVNYEQYF. Complete variable domain (other parts from reference TRBV7-9 and TRBJ2-7): DTGVSQNPRHKITKRGQNVTFRCDPISEHNRLYWYRQTLGQGPEFLTYFQNEAQLEKSRLLSDRFSAERPKGSFSTLEIQRTEQGDSAMYLCASSLAEVNYEQYFGPGTRLTVT.

This chain connects TRBV19 to TRBJ1-2; 10 bases align to TRBD1. V shed 1 base, J shed 8 bases, and the junction held 4 bases outside the gene matches. CDR1 and CDR2 (germline): LNHDA, SQIVND (reference sequence). This CDR3 comprises 14 residues. The CDR3 loop is CASSIVGQGVGYTF. The CDR3 region has the DNA TGTGCCAGTAGTATAGTTGGACAGGGGGTCGGCTACACCTTC. Looking up the rest from reference TRBV19 and TRBJ1-2 gives the full variable domain: DGGITQSPKYLFRKEGQNVTLSCEQNLNHDAMYWYRQDPGQGLRLIYYSQIVNDFQKGDIAEGYSVSREKKESFPLTVTSAQKNPTAFYLCASSIVGQGVGYTFGSGTRLTVV.

V gene TRBV19 combines with J gene TRBJ1-1; D gene ambiguous. The CDR3 is 13 amino acids. CDR1 is LNHDA, CDR2 SQIVND, per germline (reference sequence). V lost 5 bases, J lost 8 bases, and 15 bases lay in between. The CDR3 DNA sequence: TGTGCCAGTAGTCTAAGGACCTCCGCGGAAGCTTTCTTT. Translation: CASSLRTSAEAFF.

The CDR3 spells CASSLFALGEQYF. In DNA form, the CDR3 reads TGTGCCAGCAGCTTATTCGCCCTCGGGGAGCAGTACTTC. This chain links TRBV7-3 with TRBJ2-7; no clear D gene. V gave up 2 bases and J gave up 7 bases, with 12 bases separating them. Germline V lookup: CDR1 SGHTA, CDR2 FQGTGA. The CDR3 has 13 amino acids.

The J gene is TRBJ2-7, the V gene TRBV6-5, with 7 bases lining up with TRBD1. Germline-derived CDR1 and CDR2 are MNHEY and SVGAGI. With V trimmed by 2 bases and J by 6 bases, 4 bases remained unmatched. CDR3 length: 13 amino acids. The CDR3 DNA follows: TGTGCCAGCAGTTACGGGGGACAGTCCGAGCAGTACTTC. Amino acids: CASSYGGQSEQYF.

V is TRBV10-3 and J is TRBJ2-7; D remains unclear. The CDR3 consists of 13 residues. Germline CDR1 and CDR2: ENHRY and SYGVKD. V was clipped by 7 bases and J by 6 bases, with 16 bases between them. The CDR3 sequence: CAITSPGSGEQYF. CDR3 in DNA: TGTGCCATCACTTCTCCGGGTTCCGGCGAGCAGTACTTC.

V usage is TRBV14 and J usage is TRBJ2-7; D call uncertain. CDR1 SGHDN and CDR2 FVKESK come from the germline V gene. Trimming stripped 10 bases from V and 7 bases from J, with 14 bases between. The CDR3 totals 11 residues. CDR3 bases: TGTGCCACCAGTGGTTTGGGGGAGCAGTACTTC. It codes for CATSGLGEQYF.

Many counts were recorded for this clonotype. The chain couples TRBV4-1 to TRBJ2-1; maybe TRBD1 (7 bases). Trimming stripped 5 bases from V and 3 bases from J, with 14 bases between. Germline V gene data show CDR1 as MGHRA and CDR2 as YSYEKL. There are 15 residues in the CDR3. DNA for the CDR3: TGCGCCAGCAGCACCGCAGGGGGGTACTACAATGAGCAGTTCTTC. It yields the protein CASSTAGGYYNEQFF.

Turning to this clonotype: A junction end diverges from the germline sequence, so it may reflect a read error. The V gene is TRBV10-3, the J gene TRBJ1-3; TRBD1 is a possible D gene (5 bases). The CDR3 consists of 15 residues. Germline-derived CDR1 and CDR2 are ENHRY and SYGVKD. CDR3 in DNA: TGTGCCATCAGGGACGAGGGGAGCTCTGGAGACACCATATATTTT. It translates to CAIRDEGSSGDTIYF.

This clonotype has at least ten counts. V gene TRBV18 combines with J gene TRBJ1-1, with 10 bases lining up with TRBD1. CDR1 KGHSH and CDR2 LQKENI come from the germline V gene. CDR3 length: 14 residues. Trimming took 3 bases from V and 6 from J; bases not matched to a gene: 4. CDR3 nucleotide sequence: TGTGCCAGCTCACCCCAAGGACAGGGGGCTGAAGCTTTCTTT. It is translated as CASSPQGQGAEAFF. The full variable domain, completed using reference TRBV18 and TRBJ1-1, is NAGVMQNPRHLVRRRGQEARLRCSPMKGHSHVYWYRQLPEEGLKFMVYLQKENIIDESGMPKERFSAEFPKEGPSILRIQQVVRGDSAAYFCASSPQGQGAEAFFGQGTRLTVV.

This clonotype has just one count. This chain connects TRBV10-3 to TRBJ2-3, with D tentatively TRBD1 or TRBD2 (5 bases each). The CDR3 runs 16 residues. Trimming shortened V by 4 bases and J by 2 bases, and 16 bases separated the two germline ends. Germline V CDR1 and CDR2: ENHRY, SYGVKD. Written as DNA, the CDR3 is TGTGCCATCAGTGGGGGCGGGCCTAGGGACACAGATACGCAGTATTTT. Translating it yields CAISGGGPRDTDTQYF.

The table lists this clonotype with a count of one. Possible read error: a much larger clone is one base away. The final CDR3 position lacks the conserved phenylalanine or tryptophan, pointing to a likely read error. The genes are TRBV12-3 or TRBV12-4 and TRBJ2-1; perhaps TRBD1 as D (6 bases). The length of the CDR3 is 17 residues. V dropped 4 bases and J dropped 8 bases, with 24 bases sitting between them. The CDR3 DNA follows: TGTGCCAGCAGTTCTTCTTCCCAACACGGAGAGGGGGATGAGCAGTTCCTC. Protein: CASSSSSQHGEGDEQFL.

The V call is TRBV19, the J call TRBJ2-7; weak D call: TRBD2 (6 bases). Trimming cost V 5 bases and J 6 bases, with 17 bases left between them. The CDR3 is 14 amino acids. Germline values: CDR1 LNHDA, CDR2 SQIVND (reference sequence). CDR3 in amino acids: CASSLGTYSAEQYF. The CDR3 region has the DNA TGTGCCAGTAGTCTTGGGACTTACTCGGCCGAGCAGTACTTC.

This CDR3 reads CASSGMKPSYNEQFF. The CDR3 DNA reads TGTGCCAGCAGCGGTATGAAGCCCTCCTACAATGAGCAGTTCTTC. The rearrangement links TRBV7-6 to TRBJ2-1; no clear D. V was cut by 5 bases and J by 0 bases, with 11 bases left in between. Germline CDR1 SGHVS, CDR2 FNYEAQ. The CDR3 runs 15 residues.